This is a list of T cell receptor beta chains from one sample in a study of CD8+CD57+ T cells in acquired aplastic anemia. A single record per CDR3 protein comes from TCRdb applying MiXCR to the reads. The sample consists of a few hundred thousand distinct CDR3 sequences, around 50% of them appearing once. The sample consisted of sorted CD4+, CD8+, or CD8+CD57+ T cells (not recorded which) from PBMCs. All receptors derive from a human donor with aplastic anemia. Both conserved end residues are part of each CDR3. The D gene is left open where the match is weak. For some rows the clone size is stated as once, few or many, or as a class when expanded; others skip it.

V gene	clone size	D gene	J gene	CDR3 DNA	CDR3 protein
TRBV2	few	-	TRBJ1-5	TGTGCCAGCAGTGGCAGGGAGGACCAGCATTTT	CASSGREDQHF
TRBV19	-	TRBD1	TRBJ1-6	TGTGCCAGTACCGCTGGGACAGGGGTGACGCCCCTCCACTTT	CASTAGTGVTPLHF
TRBV5-1	many	TRBD1	TRBJ1-2	TGCGCCAGCAGCTTGACGGCCTTGGACAGGGGGTTTAAGAACTATGGCTACACCTTC	CASSLTALDRGFKNYGYTF
TRBV7-6	-	TRBD1	TRBJ1-6	TGTGCCAGCAGCACCCGACAGGGGGGGAATTCACCCCTCCACTTT	CASSTRQGGNSPLHF
TRBV5-5	-	-	TRBJ1-2	TGTGCCAGCAGCTTGGTGGGGCAGGGAATTTCGGATGGCTACACCTTC	CASSLVGQGISDGYTF
TRBV9	few	-	TRBJ2-6	TGTGCCAGCAGCGTTTCTGGGGCCAACGTCCTGACTTTC	CASSVSGANVLTF
TRBV24-1	-	-	TRBJ2-5	TGTGCCACCAGTGATGGCATCGAGCAAGAGACCCAGTACTTC	CATSDGIEQETQYF
TRBV5-1	once	TRBD1	TRBJ2-1	TGCGCCAGCAGCTTCAGGGGGCAAGGGAATGAGCAGTTCTTC	CASSFRGQGNEQFF
TRBV7-6	-	-	TRBJ2-7	TGTGCCAGCAGCATGGACAGACCCTACGAGCAGTACTTC	CASSMDRPYEQYF
TRBV7-2	once	-	TRBJ2-3	TGTGCCAGTCGCGACAGGATAGTTACAGATACGCAGTATTTT	CASRDRIVTDTQYF
TRBV5-1	-	-	TRBJ2-7	TGCGCCAGCAGCCGAGGGGGGGACTCCACCTACGAGCAGTACTTC	CASSRGGDSTYEQYF
TRBV19	-	-	TRBJ2-7	TGTGCCAGTAGAACCGAGGCCCACGAGCAGTACTTC	CASRTEAHEQYF
TRBV7-2	-	-	TRBJ2-7	TGTGCCAGCAGCCCTTACGGCCGGGTGGACGAGCAGTACTTC	CASSPYGRVDEQYF
TRBV4-1	many	-	TRBJ1-4	TGCGCCAGCAGCCAAGACTCTGGGGGGGAAAAACTGTTTTTT	CASSQDSGGEKLFF
TRBV12-3/TRBV12-4	-	-	TRBJ1-2	TGTGCCAGCGGACAAACTCGAGGCTACACCTTC	CASGQTRGYTF
TRBV5-8	many	-	TRBJ2-2	TGTGCCAGCAGCCCTGGAGGGATAAAGGGAGCCGGGGAGCTGTTTTTT	CASSPGGIKGAGELFF
TRBV5-1	many	TRBD1	TRBJ2-2	TGCGCCAGCAGCTTGGTGCCGGGACAGGACACCGGGGAGCTGTTTTTT	CASSLVPGQDTGELFF
TRBV7-3	-	-	TRBJ1-1	TGTGCCAGCAGTTTAGTGGGGGAAGGAGCTTTCTTT	CASSLVGEGAFF
TRBV27	-	-	TRBJ2-7	TGTGCCAGCAGTTTAGGGATAAACTCCTACGAGCAGTACTTC	CASSLGINSYEQYF
TRBV24-1	-	TRBD2	TRBJ2-3	TGTGCCACCAGTGATTTTGGACTAGAAGAGACAGATACGCAGTATTTT	CATSDFGLEETDTQYF
TRBV11-2	many	-	TRBJ1-4	TGTGCCAGCAGCTTAGTCGTAGATGAAAAACTGTTTTTT	CASSLVVDEKLFF
TRBV9	many	-	TRBJ1-3	TGTGCCAGCAGCGTAGAGGACTCTGGAAACACCATATATTTT	CASSVEDSGNTIYF
TRBV2	-	-	TRBJ1-5	TGTGCCAGCATGGGGGGCCTCAATCAGCCCCAGCATTTT	CASMGGLNQPQHF
TRBV20-1	few	TRBD2	TRBJ2-7	TGCAGTGCTAGAAATAGCGGGACGTTCTACGAGCAGTACTTC	CSARNSGTFYEQYF
TRBV6-1	-	TRBD1	TRBJ1-5	TGTGCCAGCAGTAGACAGGGGAATGGGCAGCCCCAGCATTTT	CASSRQGNGQPQHF
TRBV5-6	many	-	TRBJ2-7	TGTGCCAGCAGCTTAATGGGAACCTACGAGCAGTACTTC	CASSLMGTYEQYF
TRBV14	-	-	TRBJ2-1	TGTGCCAGCAGCCAAGATGTGGCTAGCAACACCGGGGATGAGCAGTTCTTC	CASSQDVASNTGDEQFF
TRBV7-2	-	TRBD2	TRBJ2-7	TGTGCCAGCAGCTTAGTGGCGGGGGAACGCTACGAGCAGTACTTC	CASSLVAGERYEQYF
TRBV7-9	-	TRBD1	TRBJ1-2	TGTGCCAGCAGCCATGGACAGGGAGCTAACTATGGCTACACCTTC	CASSHGQGANYGYTF
TRBV4-1	-	TRBD1	TRBJ2-7	TGCGCCAGCAGCCAAGTGAAGGGACAGCGAAATCAAACCGTCTACGAGCAGTACTTC	CASSQVKGQRNQTVYEQYF
TRBV7-9	many	-	TRBJ1-1	TGTGCCAGCGGCCTACAGGAGAACACTGAAGCTTTCTTT	CASGLQENTEAFF
TRBV9	-	TRBD2	TRBJ2-3	TGTGCCAGTAGGACGGGACTAGCGGGGGGAACAGATACGCAGTATTTT	CASRTGLAGGTDTQYF
TRBV10-3	-	TRBD1	TRBJ1-2	TGTGCCATCAAAGGGGGAGACAGGGGCTATGGCTACACCTTC	CAIKGGDRGYGYTF
TRBV12-3/TRBV12-4	many	TRBD1	TRBJ2-6	TGTGCCGGGACAGCCGTTGGGGCCAACGTCCTGACTTTC	CAGTAVGANVLTF
TRBV10-3	-	-	TRBJ1-2	TGTGCCATCAGCGCCGGGACATTCTATGGCTACACCTTC	CAISAGTFYGYTF
TRBV20-1	few	-	TRBJ1-6	TGCAGTGCTAGTGGGCGGTCACATAGCTCCTATAATTCACCCCTCCACTTT	CSASGRSHSSYNSPLHF
TRBV3-1	few	TRBD2	TRBJ2-5	TGTGCCAGCAGCCCGTATAGCGGGGGCCAGGGGGAGACCCAGTACTTC	CASSPYSGGQGETQYF
TRBV29-1	once	TRBD2	TRBJ2-1	TGCAGCGTTGTCGGCCTGGCGGGGGGGAGCAATGAGCAGTTCTTC	CSVVGLAGGSNEQFF
TRBV2	-	-	TRBJ2-3	TGTGCCGGTCCCTGGGGGGATACGCAGTATTTT	CAGPWGDTQYF
TRBV18	-	-	TRBJ1-2	TGTGCCAGCTCACCACAACAGGAGTCTAACTATGGCTACACCTTC	CASSPQQESNYGYTF
TRBV5-1	many	TRBD1	TRBJ1-2	TGCGCCAGCAGTTCAGAAGGACAGGGAGGTTTTGAGGGCTACACCTTC	CASSSEGQGGFEGYTF
TRBV19	-	-	TRBJ1-2	TGTGCCAGTAGACTTGACACGACAGATAACTATGGCTACACCTTC	CASRLDTTDNYGYTF
TRBV4-1	many	TRBD2	TRBJ2-1	TGCGCCAGCAGCCAAGAGATACTAGCGGGGGGGCGCAATGAGCAGTTCTTC	CASSQEILAGGRNEQFF
TRBV20-1	few	-	TRBJ1-5	TGCAGTGCTACGGATAGCAATCAGCCCCAGCATTTT	CSATDSNQPQHF
TRBV20-1	many	-	TRBJ1-5	TGCAGTGCTAGTCCAGACAATCAGCCCCAGCATTTT	CSASPDNQPQHF
TRBV7-9	-	TRBD2	TRBJ2-3	TGTGCTAGCAGCCCTAGCGACGGACTAGCAGGCACAGATACGCAGTACTTT	CASSPSDGLAGTDTQYF
TRBV10-3	-	TRBD1	TRBJ1-2	TGTGCCATCAGTTGGACAGGGCTGGAAGGCTACACCTTC	CAISWTGLEGYTF
TRBV2	many	-	TRBJ2-3	TGTGCCAGCAGTGGGGGACACGAGGCGCAGTATTTT	CASSGGHEAQYF
TRBV4-2	many	-	TRBJ2-7	TGTGCCAGCAGCCAAGGACAAGGGTTAGAGCAGTACTTC	CASSQGQGLEQYF
TRBV15	-	-	TRBJ2-3	TGTGCCACCAGCAGAGGGATCGGGAGAGATACGCAGTATTTT	CATSRGIGRDTQYF
TRBV6-1	-	-	TRBJ1-4	TGTGCCAGCAGTGAGAAGGGAGAAAAACTGTTTTTT	CASSEKGEKLFF
TRBV7-2	many	-	TRBJ2-1	TGTGCCAGCAGCTTAGGCTACAGTAGAGGGAGATACAATGAGCAGTTCTTC	CASSLGYSRGRYNEQFF
TRBV20-1	-	TRBD2	TRBJ2-1	TGCAGCGCAAAAGGGGGACTAGCGGTTGAGCAGTTCTTC	CSAKGGLAVEQFF
TRBV4-1	many	-	TRBJ1-2	TGCGCCAGCAGCCAAGCGGAGGGGGGGAACTATGGCTACACCTTC	CASSQAEGGNYGYTF